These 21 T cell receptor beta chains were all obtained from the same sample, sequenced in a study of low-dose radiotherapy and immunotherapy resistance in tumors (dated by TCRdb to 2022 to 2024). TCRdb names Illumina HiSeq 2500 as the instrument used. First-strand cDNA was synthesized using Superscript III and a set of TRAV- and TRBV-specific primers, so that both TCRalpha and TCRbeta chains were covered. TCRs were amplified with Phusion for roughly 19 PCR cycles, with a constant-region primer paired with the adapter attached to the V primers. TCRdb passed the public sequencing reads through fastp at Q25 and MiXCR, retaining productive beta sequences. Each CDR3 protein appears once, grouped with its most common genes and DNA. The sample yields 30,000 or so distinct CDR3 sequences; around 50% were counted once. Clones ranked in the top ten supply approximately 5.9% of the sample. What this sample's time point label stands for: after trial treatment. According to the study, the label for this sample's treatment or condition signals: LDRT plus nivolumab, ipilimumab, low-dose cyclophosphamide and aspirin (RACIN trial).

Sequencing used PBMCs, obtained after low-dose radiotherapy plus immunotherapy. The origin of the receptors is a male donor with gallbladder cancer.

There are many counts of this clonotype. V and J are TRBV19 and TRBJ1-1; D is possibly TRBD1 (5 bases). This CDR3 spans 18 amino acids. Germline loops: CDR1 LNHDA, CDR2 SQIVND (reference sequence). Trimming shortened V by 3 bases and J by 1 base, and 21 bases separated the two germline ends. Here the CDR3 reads CASSIPFGREGTNTEAFF. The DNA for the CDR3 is TGTGCCAGTAGTATCCCTTTCGGTAGGGAAGGGACGAACACTGAAGCTTTCTTT.

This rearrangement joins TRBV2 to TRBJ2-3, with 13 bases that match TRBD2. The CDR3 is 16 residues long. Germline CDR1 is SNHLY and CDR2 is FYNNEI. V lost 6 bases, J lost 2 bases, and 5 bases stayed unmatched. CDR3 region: CASREGTSGATDTQYF. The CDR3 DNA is TGTGCCAGCAGGGAGGGGACTAGCGGGGCCACAGATACGCAGTATTTT.

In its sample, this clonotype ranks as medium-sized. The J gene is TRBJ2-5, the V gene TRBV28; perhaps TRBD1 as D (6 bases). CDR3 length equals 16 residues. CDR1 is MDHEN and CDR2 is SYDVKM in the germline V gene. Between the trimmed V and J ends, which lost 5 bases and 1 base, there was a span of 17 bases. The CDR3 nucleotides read TGTGCCAGCAGTCCACTACCGGGACACCTCCAAGAGACCCAGTACTTC. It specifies CASSPLPGHLQETQYF. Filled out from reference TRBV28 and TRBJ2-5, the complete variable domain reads DVKVTQSSRYLVKRTGEKVFLECVQDMDHENMFWYRQDPGLGLRLIYFSYDVKMKEKGDIPEGYSVSREKKERFSLILESASTNQTSMYLCASSPLPGHLQETQYFGPGTRLLVL.

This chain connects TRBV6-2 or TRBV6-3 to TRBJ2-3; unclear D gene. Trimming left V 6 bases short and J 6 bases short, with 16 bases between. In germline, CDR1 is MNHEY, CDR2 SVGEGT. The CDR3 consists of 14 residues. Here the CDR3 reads CASSTGSKRDTQYF. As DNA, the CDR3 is TGTGCCAGCAGCACCGGGTCCAAGAGGGATACGCAGTATTTT.

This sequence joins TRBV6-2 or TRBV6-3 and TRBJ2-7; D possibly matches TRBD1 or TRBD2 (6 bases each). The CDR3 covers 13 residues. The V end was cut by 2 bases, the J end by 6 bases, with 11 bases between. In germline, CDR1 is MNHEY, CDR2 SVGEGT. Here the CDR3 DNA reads TGTGCCAGCAGTTACGGGGGGCCAGTCGAGCAGTACTTC. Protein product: CASSYGGPVEQYF.

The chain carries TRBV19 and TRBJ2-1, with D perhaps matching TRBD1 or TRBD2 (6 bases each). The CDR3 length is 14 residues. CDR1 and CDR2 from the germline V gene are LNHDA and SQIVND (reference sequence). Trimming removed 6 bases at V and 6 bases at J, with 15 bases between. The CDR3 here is CASSDSGGGNEQFF. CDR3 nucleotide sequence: TGTGCCAGTAGCGACTCCGGAGGGGGCAATGAGCAGTTCTTC.

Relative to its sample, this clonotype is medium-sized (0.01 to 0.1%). As DNA, the CDR3 is TGCAGCTTCACTCTGGGCCCTCCAGAGGGGACCCAGTACTTC. It specifies CSFTLGPPEGTQYF. The chain carries TRBV29-1 and TRBJ2-5, with a possible D match to TRBD2 (5 bases). Germline loops: CDR1 SQVTM, CDR2 ANQGSEA. Trimming stripped 8 bases from V and 7 bases from J, with 23 bases between. The CDR3 is 14 amino acids. The entire variable domain, with the rest obtained from reference TRBV29-1 and TRBJ2-5, is as follows: SAVISQKPSRDICQRGTSLTIQCQVDSQVTMMFWYRQQPGQSLTLIATANQGSEATYESGFVIDKFPISRPNLTFSTLTVSNMSPEDSSIYLCSFTLGPPEGTQYFGPGTRLLVL.

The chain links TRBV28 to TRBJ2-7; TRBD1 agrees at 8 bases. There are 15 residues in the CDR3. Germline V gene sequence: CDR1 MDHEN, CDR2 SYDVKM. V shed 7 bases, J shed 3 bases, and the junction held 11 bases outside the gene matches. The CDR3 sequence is CASTGQTGAFYEQYF. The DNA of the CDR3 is TGTGCCAGCACCGGGCAGACAGGGGCGTTCTACGAGCAGTACTTC.

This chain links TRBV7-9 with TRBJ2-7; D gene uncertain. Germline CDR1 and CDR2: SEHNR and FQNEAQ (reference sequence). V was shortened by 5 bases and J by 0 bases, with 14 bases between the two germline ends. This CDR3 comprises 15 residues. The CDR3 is CASSHTAPSSYEQYF. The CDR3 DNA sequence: TGTGCCAGCAGCCATACTGCTCCCAGCTCCTACGAGCAGTACTTC.

The DNA of the CDR3 is TGTGCCAGCAGAGCCACGGGAGGCGGTGAGCAGTACTTC. It is translated as CASRATGGGEQYF. This sequence joins TRBV6-8 and TRBJ2-7, with TRBD2 matching 7 bases. The CDR3 runs to 13 residues. V shed 6 bases, J shed 7 bases, and the junction held 9 bases outside the gene matches. Germline V CDR1 and CDR2: MNHGY, SAAAGT.

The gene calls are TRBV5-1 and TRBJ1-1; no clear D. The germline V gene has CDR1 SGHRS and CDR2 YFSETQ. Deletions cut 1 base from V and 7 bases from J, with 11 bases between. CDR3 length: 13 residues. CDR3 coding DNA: TGCGCCAGCAGCTTGTTACAGTTAGGTGAAGCTTTCTTT. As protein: CASSLLQLGEAFF.

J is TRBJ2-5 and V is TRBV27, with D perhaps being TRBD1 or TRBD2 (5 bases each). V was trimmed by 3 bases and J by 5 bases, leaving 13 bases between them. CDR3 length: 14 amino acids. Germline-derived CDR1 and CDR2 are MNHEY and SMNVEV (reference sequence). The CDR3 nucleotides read TGTGCCAGCAGTTTCAGGGCCGGGGAGGAGACCCAGTACTTC. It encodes CASSFRAGEETQYF.

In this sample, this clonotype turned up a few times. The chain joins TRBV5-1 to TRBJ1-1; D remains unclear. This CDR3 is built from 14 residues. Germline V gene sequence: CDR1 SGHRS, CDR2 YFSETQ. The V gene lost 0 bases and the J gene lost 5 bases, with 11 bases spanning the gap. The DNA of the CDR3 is TGCGCCAGCAGCTTGGGCCCGGAGGGTACTGAAGCTTTCTTT. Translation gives CASSLGPEGTEAFF.

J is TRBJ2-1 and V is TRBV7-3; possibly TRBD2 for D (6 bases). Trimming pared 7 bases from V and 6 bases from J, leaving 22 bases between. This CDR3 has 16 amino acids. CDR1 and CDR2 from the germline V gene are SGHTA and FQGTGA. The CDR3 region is CASTVTGLTIGNEQFF. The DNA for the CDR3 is TGTGCCAGCACCGTAACGGGACTCACAATAGGCAATGAGCAGTTCTTC.

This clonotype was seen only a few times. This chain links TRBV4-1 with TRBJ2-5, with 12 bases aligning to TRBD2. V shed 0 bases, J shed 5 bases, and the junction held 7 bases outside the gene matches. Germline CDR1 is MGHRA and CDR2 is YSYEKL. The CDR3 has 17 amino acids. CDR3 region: CASSQDTSSGGAETQYF. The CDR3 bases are TGCGCCAGCAGCCAAGATACGTCTAGCGGGGGGGCTGAGACCCAGTACTTC.

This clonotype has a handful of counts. CDR3 DNA: TGTGCCAGCAGCTGGGGGCTGCAGGGTCAGCAAGAGACCCAGTACTTC. Translating gives CASSWGLQGQQETQYF. V is TRBV5-6 and J is TRBJ2-5; TRBD1 might be the D (6 bases). Germline values: CDR1 SGHDT, CDR2 YYEEEE. Trimming took off 3 bases at V and 2 bases at J, with 17 bases between the two ends. The CDR3 spans 16 residues.

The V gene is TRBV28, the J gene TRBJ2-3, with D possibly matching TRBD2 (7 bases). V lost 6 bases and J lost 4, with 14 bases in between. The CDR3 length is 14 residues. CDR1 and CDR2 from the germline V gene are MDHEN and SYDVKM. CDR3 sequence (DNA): TGTGCCAGCAGCCGGGGGGCTGTGGCAGATACGCAGTATTTT. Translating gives CASSRGAVADTQYF.

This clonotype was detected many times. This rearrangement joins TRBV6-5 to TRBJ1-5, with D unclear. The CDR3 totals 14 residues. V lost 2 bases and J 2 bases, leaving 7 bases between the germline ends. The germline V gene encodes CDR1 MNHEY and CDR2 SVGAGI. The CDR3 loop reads CASSYREGNQPQHF. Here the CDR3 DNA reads TGTGCCAGCAGTTACAGGGAGGGCAATCAGCCCCAGCATTTT.

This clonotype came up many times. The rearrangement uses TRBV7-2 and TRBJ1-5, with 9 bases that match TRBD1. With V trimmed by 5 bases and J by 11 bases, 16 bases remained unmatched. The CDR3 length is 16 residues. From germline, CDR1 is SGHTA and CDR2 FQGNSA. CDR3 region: CASSEIPGTGSSAQHF. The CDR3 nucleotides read TGTGCCAGCAGCGAAATACCCGGGACAGGGTCATCAGCCCAGCATTTT.

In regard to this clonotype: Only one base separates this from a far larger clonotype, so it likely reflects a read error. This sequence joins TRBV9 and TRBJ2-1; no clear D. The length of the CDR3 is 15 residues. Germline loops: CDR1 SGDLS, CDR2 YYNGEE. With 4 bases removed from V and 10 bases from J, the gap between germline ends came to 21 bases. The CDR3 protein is CASSPRQAGSYEQFF. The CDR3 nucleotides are TGTGCCAGCAGCCCCCGGCAGGCCGGCTCCTACGAGCAGTTCTTC.

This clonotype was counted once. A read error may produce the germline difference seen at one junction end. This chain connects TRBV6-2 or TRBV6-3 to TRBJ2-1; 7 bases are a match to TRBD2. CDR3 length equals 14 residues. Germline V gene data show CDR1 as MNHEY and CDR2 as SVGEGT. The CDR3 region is CASRSGANYNEQFF. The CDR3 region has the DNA TGTGCTAGCAGGAGCGGGGCTAACTACAATGAGCAGTTCTTC.